Listed here are 12 T cell receptor beta chains from one sample, sequenced in a study of cytomegalovirus exposure and HLA in healthy donors. PCR primers comprised 60 Vbeta and 13 Jbeta primers. Assay used: immunoSEQ multiplex PCR; TCRdb lists only in-frame clones, some missing. Among over 110,000 clones listed, 78% were seen once. Sequenced sample: PBMCs. The receptors derive from a female donor in good health and CMV-seronegative.

V and J are TRBV28 and TRBJ2-3; a possible D gene is TRBD1 (6 bases). Looked up from germline, CDR1 is MDHEN and CDR2 is SYDVKM. This CDR3 is built from 13 residues. V dropped 6 bases and J dropped 7 bases, with 14 bases sitting between them. The CDR3 DNA reads as TGTGCCAGCAGAAAAAGTGGACAGAATACGCAGTATTTT. This gives the protein CASRKSGQNTQYF.

The table lists this clone with a few counts. This chain joins TRBV5-8 and TRBJ1-2; D gene uncertain. Looked up from germline, CDR1 is SGHTS and CDR2 is YDEGEE. Trimming left V 6 bases short and J 8 bases short, with 17 bases between. This CDR3 has 13 amino acids. CDR3 coding DNA: TGTGCCAGCACCCTATTCAGCGGGCGAGGCTACACCTTC. This encodes CASTLFSGRGYTF. Full variable domain (remainder filled in from reference TRBV5-8 and TRBJ1-2): EAGVTQSPTHLIKTRGQQATLRCSPISGHTSVYWYQQALGLGLQFLLWYDEGEERNRGNFPPRFSGRQFPNYSSELNVNALELEDSALYLCASTLFSGRGYTFGSGTRLTVV.

The table lists this clone with a count of one. V and J are TRBV5-1 and TRBJ2-3; 7 nucleotides match TRBD1. Germline-derived CDR1 and CDR2 are SGHRS and YFSETQ. The CDR3 has 15 amino acids. Trimming removed 1 base from V and 0 bases from J; junction bases left unmatched: 2. CDR3 sequence: CASSLQGDSTDTQYF. The CDR3 DNA reads as TGCGCCAGCAGCTTGCAGGGGGACAGCACAGATACGCAGTATTTT.

V is TRBV10-1 and J is TRBJ2-3, with a weak D call TRBD1 (6 bases). Between the trimmed V and J ends, which lost 10 bases and 2 bases, there was a span of 16 bases. Germline assignment: CDR1 WNHNN and CDR2 SYGVQD (reference sequence). This CDR3 comprises 14 residues. In nucleotides, the CDR3 is TGCGCCACCTCCCGGGACACCCTCACAGATACGCAGTATTTT. This gives the protein CATSRDTLTDTQYF.

This clone was seen once. The V call is TRBV13, the J call TRBJ1-2; TRBD1 might be the D (6 bases). This CDR3 has 15 amino acids. V lost 3 bases, J lost 4 bases, and 15 bases lay in between. Germline V gene lookup returns CDR1 PRHDT and CDR2 FYEKMQ (reference sequence). CDR3 loop: CASSLWTARRYGYTF. CDR3 DNA: TGTGCCAGCAGCTTGTGGACAGCAAGACGCTATGGCTACACCTTC.

This clone was counted between two and nine times. The rearrangement uses TRBV30 and TRBJ1-2; tentative D call: TRBD1 (6 bases). With 0 bases removed from V and 8 bases from J, the gap between germline ends came to 13 bases. In germline, CDR1 is GTSNPN, CDR2 SVGIG (reference sequence). The CDR3 loop spans 13 amino acids. The CDR3 nucleotides are TGTGCCTGGAGTGTAGGGGGGGCGAGAGGCTACACCTTC. Its translation is CAWSVGGARGYTF.

Only a few counts were recorded for this clone. The rearrangement links TRBV27 to TRBJ1-6, with 8 bases aligning to TRBD1. After removal of 6 bases from V and 7 bases from J, the junction contained 5 bases not matched to a gene. CDR3 length: 14 amino acids. From germline, CDR1 is MNHEY and CDR2 SMNVEV (reference sequence). The CDR3 DNA is TGTGCCAGCAGCCCACAGGGGGGCAATTCACCCCTCCACTTT. It is translated as CASSPQGGNSPLHF.

This clone was found once. This chain uses TRBV30 with TRBJ1-3; 7 positions agree with TRBD1. CDR3 size: 15 residues. CDR1 GTSNPN and CDR2 SVGIG come from the germline V gene (reference sequence). With V trimmed by 4 bases and J by 1 base, 7 bases remained unmatched. This chain's CDR3 is CAWIRDRASGNTIYF. In nucleotides, the CDR3 is TGTGCCTGGATTCGAGACAGGGCATCTGGAAACACCATATATTTT.

This clone occurred a few times. J is TRBJ1-1 and V is TRBV7-8; D perhaps matches TRBD1 (5 bases). Germline CDR1 is SGHVS and CDR2 is FQNEAQ. The CDR3 has 12 amino acids. V dropped 3 bases and J dropped 6 bases, with 8 bases sitting between them. CDR3 sequence: CASSFVGAEAFF. The CDR3 DNA sequence: TGTGCCAGCAGCTTTGTAGGGGCTGAAGCTTTCTTT. The full variable domain, rest sourced from reference TRBV7-8 and TRBJ1-1, is GAGVSQSPRYKVAKRGQDVALRCDPISGHVSLFWYQQALGQGPEFLTYFQNEAQLDKSGLPSDRFFAERPEGSVSTLKIQRTQQEDSAVYLCASSFVGAEAFFGQGTRLTVV.

The CDR3 bases are TGTGCCAGCAGTACGACAATGCAGGATGAGCAGTTCTTC. Residues: CASSTTMQDEQFF. V is TRBV27 and J is TRBJ2-1; D gene uncertain. The CDR3 is made up of 13 amino acids. The V end lost 5 bases, the J end lost 8 bases, and 13 bases lay between the germline ends. Germline CDR1 and CDR2: MNHEY and SMNVEV (reference sequence).

The chain recombines TRBV9 with TRBJ1-5, with TRBD1 matching over 9 bases. The CDR3 has 15 amino acids. Germline V CDR1 and CDR2: SGDLS, YYNGEE. The trim removed 3 bases at V and 3 bases at J, leaving 4 bases unmatched. The CDR3 bases are TGTGCCAGCAGCGGGACAGGGGACTACAATCAGCCCCAGCATTTT. Its protein product is CASSGTGDYNQPQHF.

This chain links TRBV6-6 with TRBJ1-4, with unresolved D. From germline, CDR1 is MNHNY and CDR2 SVGAGI (reference sequence). The CDR3 sequence is 14 residues long. The V end was cut by 6 bases, the J end by 10 bases, with 18 bases between. CDR3 in amino acids: CASRLNSGSPKLFF. As DNA, the CDR3 is TGTGCCAGCAGGCTAAATTCCGGGTCCCCAAAACTGTTTTTT.